One sample yielded the 20 T cell receptor beta chains listed below, sequenced in a study of blood T cell repertoires in COVID-19. Method: immunoSEQ multiplex PCR; TCRdb's copy keeps in-frame clones and lacks some. In the table there are roughly 70,000 clones, under 95% of which are singletons. Sequencing input: peripheral blood. The origin of the receptors is a woman aged 55 to 70 with active COVID-19.

This chain uses TRBV19 with TRBJ2-3; TRBD2 is a possible D gene (5 bases). Germline V lookup: CDR1 LNHDA, CDR2 SQIVND (reference sequence). The CDR3 covers 13 residues. V lost 5 bases, J lost 5 bases, and 11 bases lay in between. CDR3 region: CASSHGRGDTQYF. CDR3 in DNA: TGTGCCAGTAGTCACGGACGGGGAGATACGCAGTATTTT.

This chain uses TRBV19 with TRBJ2-3; 7 nucleotides line up with TRBD2. The CDR3 runs 14 residues. The germline gives CDR1 LNHDA, CDR2 SQIVND (reference sequence). V was pared by 4 bases and J by 2 bases, with 3 bases of the junction left unmatched. CDR3 region: CASSTLAATDTQYF. DNA of the CDR3: TGTGCCAGTAGTACCCTAGCGGCCACAGATACGCAGTATTTT. The full variable domain, rest sourced from reference TRBV19 and TRBJ2-3, is DGGITQSPKYLFRKEGQNVTLSCEQNLNHDAMYWYRQDPGQGLRLIYYSQIVNDFQKGDIAEGYSVSREKKESFPLTVTSAQKNPTAFYLCASSTLAATDTQYFGPGTRLTVL.

This clone was found a few times. V is TRBV14 and J is TRBJ2-7; 7 bases fit TRBD1. The CDR3 is made up of 14 amino acids. CDR1 and CDR2 (germline): SGHDN, FVKESK. V dropped 3 bases and J dropped 3; count of bases not matched to a gene: 5. In nucleotides, the CDR3 is TGTGCCAGCAGCCATCCAGGACAGGACTACGAGCAGTACTTC. Translated: CASSHPGQDYEQYF. Full variable domain (outside the CDR3, taken from reference TRBV14 and TRBJ2-7): EAGVTQFPSHSVIEKGQTVTLRCDPISGHDNLYWYRRVMGKEIKFLLHFVKESKQDESGMPNNRFLAERTGGTYSTLKVQPAELEDSGVYFCASSHPGQDYEQYFGPGTRLTVT.

This chain uses TRBV18 with TRBJ2-7, with D uncertain. The CDR3 covers 13 residues. Germline V gives CDR1 KGHSH, CDR2 LQKENI. Trimming cost V 3 bases and J 6 bases, with 12 bases left between them. CDR3 loop: CASSPVPRGEQYF. The CDR3 bases are TGTGCCAGCTCACCGGTCCCCCGCGGCGAGCAGTACTTC.

The chain recombines TRBV5-4 with TRBJ1-1; D uncertain. The CDR3 is 15 amino acids. Germline values: CDR1 SGHNT, CDR2 YYREEE (reference sequence). V was shortened by 0 bases and J by 1 base, with 10 bases between the two germline ends. CDR3 residues: CASSLATNPNTEAFF. CDR3 DNA: TGTGCCAGCAGCTTGGCCACTAACCCGAACACTGAAGCTTTCTTT.

The V call is TRBV10-3, the J call TRBJ2-1; unclear D gene. Germline V CDR1 and CDR2: ENHRY, SYGVKD. The CDR3 is 12 amino acids. V dropped 8 bases and J dropped 8 bases, with 13 bases sitting between them. This chain's CDR3 is CAIGPTVDEQFF. The CDR3 nucleotides read TGTGCCATCGGTCCCACAGTTGATGAGCAGTTCTTC.

The V gene is TRBV6-4, the J gene TRBJ2-7; unclear D gene. The germline gives CDR1 MRHNA, CDR2 SNTAGT. V lost 2 bases to trimming and J lost 6 bases, with 23 bases between them. CDR3 length: 17 residues. The CDR3 bases are TGTGCCAGCAGTGACGTAGGTGTTGTACGCGGTCTGGTCGAGCAGTACTTC. Protein product: CASSDVGVVRGLVEQYF.

The chain combines TRBV19 with TRBJ2-5; D possibly corresponds to TRBD1 (6 bases). Germline assignment: CDR1 LNHDA and CDR2 SQIVND (reference sequence). The ends were cut back, 2 bases at V and 11 bases at J, with 15 bases in the middle. The CDR3 consists of 13 residues. The CDR3 is CASSILSTGRQYF. In DNA, the CDR3 is TGTGCCAGTAGTATATTGTCAACAGGGAGACAGTACTTC.

The V gene is TRBV24-1, the J gene TRBJ2-1; D remains unclear. The length of the CDR3 is 16 residues. Trimming removed 4 bases from V and 2 bases from J, with 14 bases in between. The V gene's germline CDR1 is KGHDR and CDR2 SFDVKD. The CDR3 protein is CATSDPSGDAYNEQFF. The CDR3 nucleotides read TGTGCCACCAGTGACCCGTCGGGTGACGCCTACAATGAGCAGTTCTTC.

V gene TRBV7-7 combines with J gene TRBJ2-2; no clear D. The CDR3 sequence is 14 residues long. Per germline, CDR1 SSHAT and CDR2 FNYEAQ (reference sequence). The ends were cut back, 2 bases at V and 1 base at J, with 5 bases in the middle. The CDR3 reads CASSLSENTGELFF. The CDR3 nucleotides read TGTGCCAGCAGCTTAAGCGAGAACACCGGGGAGCTGTTTTTT.

This clone was observed a few times. The chain couples TRBV2 to TRBJ2-7; TRBD2 might be the D (5 bases). Trimming took 10 bases from V and 2 from J, leaving 18 bases between them. The germline CDR1 and CDR2 sequences are SNHLY and FYNNEI. The CDR3 runs 14 residues. Written as DNA, the CDR3 is TGTGCCACGTCAGCGCGGGCGATAACCTACGAGCAGTACTTC. It translates to CATSARAITYEQYF.

The chain joins TRBV19 to TRBJ1-5; D unresolved. The germline CDR1 and CDR2 sequences are LNHDA and SQIVND (reference sequence). The V gene lost 6 bases and the J gene lost 5 bases, with 14 bases spanning the gap. CDR3 length equals 14 residues. The CDR3 loop is CASSNREIDQPQHF. CDR3 bases: TGTGCCAGTAGCAATCGGGAGATCGATCAGCCCCAGCATTTT. Variable domain in full (rest from reference TRBV19 and TRBJ1-5): DGGITQSPKYLFRKEGQNVTLSCEQNLNHDAMYWYRQDPGQGLRLIYYSQIVNDFQKGDIAEGYSVSREKKESFPLTVTSAQKNPTAFYLCASSNREIDQPQHFGDGTRLSIL.

The chain combines TRBV27 with TRBJ1-2; possibly TRBD1 for D (6 bases). V gave up 6 bases and J gave up 7 bases, with 15 bases separating them. CDR1 and CDR2 (germline): MNHEY, SMNVEV (reference sequence). The CDR3 is 13 residues long. The CDR3 here is CASSLNRDGGYTF. In DNA, the CDR3 is TGTGCCAGCAGCCTAAACAGGGACGGTGGCTACACCTTC.

The chain joins TRBV5-1 to TRBJ2-1; 9 bases match TRBD2. This CDR3 is built from 15 residues. V trimming: 1 base; J trimming: 5 bases; junction bases outside the gene matches: 4. Germline values: CDR1 SGHRS, CDR2 YFSETQ. DNA of the CDR3: TGCGCCAGCAGCTTGCGACTAGCGGATAACAATGAGCAGTTCTTC. It yields the protein CASSLRLADNNEQFF. Using reference TRBV5-1 and TRBJ2-1 for the parts outside the CDR3, the full variable domain is KAGVTQTPRYLIKTRGQQVTLSCSPISGHRSVSWYQQTPGQGLQFLFEYFSETQRNKGNFPGRFSGRQFSNSRSEMNVSTLELGDSALYLCASSLRLADNNEQFFGPGTRLTVL.

This clone was seen only once. V and J are TRBV19 and TRBJ2-1; weak D call: TRBD2 (5 bases). CDR1 LNHDA and CDR2 SQIVND come from the germline V gene (reference sequence). V dropped 3 bases and J dropped 0 bases, with 6 bases sitting between them. CDR3 size: 14 residues. The CDR3 spells CASSISGSYNEQFF. The CDR3 DNA is TGTGCCAGTAGTATCAGCGGCTCCTACAATGAGCAGTTCTTC.

The rearrangement uses TRBV7-2 and TRBJ1-2, with 8 nucleotides matching TRBD1. Germline V lookup: CDR1 SGHTA, CDR2 FQGNSA. CDR3 length: 16 residues. Trimming cost V 4 bases and J 2 bases; bases outside gene matches: 9. The CDR3 bases are TGTGCCAGCAGCTCGCAGGCCGGGACAGGAAACTATGGCTACACCTTC. Its translation is CASSSQAGTGNYGYTF.

This clone has only one observation. The J gene is TRBJ1-1, the V gene TRBV5-5; weak D call: TRBD1 (6 bases). CDR1 SGHKS and CDR2 YYEKEE come from the germline V gene (reference sequence). Trimming took off 4 bases at V and 1 base at J, with 14 bases between the two ends. The CDR3 has 15 amino acids. The CDR3 spells CASSNTGWSNTEAFF. Here the CDR3 DNA reads TGTGCCAGCAGCAATACAGGGTGGTCGAACACTGAAGCTTTCTTT.

V usage is TRBV19 and J usage is TRBJ2-7, with D possibly matching TRBD2 (5 bases). The CDR3 sequence is 15 residues long. CDR1 and CDR2 (germline): LNHDA, SQIVND (reference sequence). Deletions cut 8 bases from V and 1 base from J, with 18 bases between. CDR3: CASSPRAATSYEQYF. CDR3 DNA: TGTGCCAGTTCCCCGCGGGCGGCCACTTCCTACGAGCAGTACTTC.

The chain recombines TRBV29-1 with TRBJ2-1, with 7 bases that match TRBD2. Germline assignment: CDR1 SQVTM and CDR2 ANQGSEA. Trimming took 3 bases from V and 1 from J; bases not matched to a gene: 12. This CDR3 region has 17 residues. The CDR3 DNA follows: TGCAGCGTTGATCGCGGTGTCGGGGGAGGGTCCTACAATGAGCAGTTCTTC. The encoded protein is CSVDRGVGGGSYNEQFF.

J is TRBJ2-7 and V is TRBV5-6; possible D gene TRBD1, 6 bases. This CDR3 region has 18 residues. Germline CDR1 is SGHDT and CDR2 is YYEEEE. The germline V and J ends were trimmed by 2 bases and 1 base, with 22 bases remaining between them. The CDR3 DNA follows: TGTGCCAGCAGCTTAAGCCTTTTTGGCAGGGGTATGTCCTACGAGCAGTACTTC. Protein sequence: CASSLSLFGRGMSYEQYF.